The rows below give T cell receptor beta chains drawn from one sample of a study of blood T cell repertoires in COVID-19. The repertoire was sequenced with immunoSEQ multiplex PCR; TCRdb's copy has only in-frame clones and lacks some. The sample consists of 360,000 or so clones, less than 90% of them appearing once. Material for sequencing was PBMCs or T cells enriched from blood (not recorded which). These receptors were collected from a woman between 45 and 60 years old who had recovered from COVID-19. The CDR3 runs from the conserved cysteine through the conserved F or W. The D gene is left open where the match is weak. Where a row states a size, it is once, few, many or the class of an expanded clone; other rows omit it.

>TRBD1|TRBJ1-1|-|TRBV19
CASSMVAGQGANTEAFF
TGTGCCAGTAGTATGGTAGCTGGACAGGGGGCGAACACTGAAGCTTTCTTT
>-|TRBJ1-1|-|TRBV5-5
CASSLYPGSEAFF
TGTGCCAGCAGCTTGTATCCAGGGTCTGAAGCTTTCTTT
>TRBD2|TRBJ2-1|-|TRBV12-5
CASGFLPVTSGIGGEQFF
TGTGCTAGTGGTTTCCTTCCCGTGACTAGCGGGATAGGCGGTGAGCAGTTCTTC
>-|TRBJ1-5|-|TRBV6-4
CASRTKDRSSNQPQHF
TGTGCCAGCAGGACAAAGGACAGAAGCAGCAATCAGCCCCAGCATTTT
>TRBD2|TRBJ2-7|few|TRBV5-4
CASSPGTSGRYEQYF
TGTGCCAGCAGCCCTGGGACTAGCGGGAGGTACGAGCAGTACTTC
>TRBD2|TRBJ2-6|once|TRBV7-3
CASSQRGLAEAGSGANVLTF
TGTGCCAGCAGCCAGAGGGGACTAGCGGAGGCCGGGTCGGGGGCCAACGTCCTGACTTTC
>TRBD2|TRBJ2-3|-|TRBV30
CAWTPGTSGTDTQYF
TGTGCCTGGACCCCCGGGACTAGCGGCACAGATACGCAGTATTTT
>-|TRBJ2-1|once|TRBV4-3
CASSQVTSEQFF
TGCGCCAGCAGCCAAGTGACTAGTGAGCAGTTCTTC
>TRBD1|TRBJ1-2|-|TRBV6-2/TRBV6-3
CASSDYGQGAPPRYGYTF
TGTGCCAGCAGTGACTACGGACAGGGGGCGCCCCCCCGTTATGGCTACACCTTC
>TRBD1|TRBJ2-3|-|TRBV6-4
CASSESGGRTDTQYF
TGTGCCAGCAGTGAGTCAGGGGGACGCACAGATACGCAGTATTTT
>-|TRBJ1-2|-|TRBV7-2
CASSLRGNYGYTF
TGTGCCAGCAGCTTAAGGGGAAACTATGGCTACACCTTC
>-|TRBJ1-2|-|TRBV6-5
CASSYVGKSYGYTF
TGTGCCAGCAGTTACGTCGGTAAAAGTTATGGCTACACCTTC
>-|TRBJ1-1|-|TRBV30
CAWTGGGGEAFF
TGTGCCTGGACCGGAGGGGGAGGGGAAGCTTTCTTT
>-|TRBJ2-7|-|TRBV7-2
CASSQTRTDSYEQYF
TGTGCCAGCAGCCAAACCCGGACAGATTCCTACGAGCAGTACTTC